These T cell receptor beta chains were read from a single sample in a study of cytomegalovirus exposure and HLA in healthy donors. Method: immunoSEQ multiplex PCR; TCRdb's copy keeps in-frame clones and lacks some. The repertoire holds roughly 130,000 clones, 70% to 85% seen once, with around 1.7% in the top ten. Sequenced sample: PBMCs. All receptors derive from a boy aged 5-17 years in good health and CMV-seronegative. The CDR3 runs from the conserved cysteine through the conserved F or W. The D gene is left open where the match is weak. Size values are once, few and many counts, or a class for expanded clones, and some rows have none.

d_gene	j_gene	abundance	v_gene	CDR3aa	CDR3nt
-	TRBJ2-7	-	TRBV4-1	CASSQPGTTYEQYF	TGCGCCAGCAGCCAGCCCGGGACAACCTACGAGCAGTACTTC
-	TRBJ1-5	once	TRBV6-1	CASISGISNQPQHF	TGTGCCAGCATTTCAGGGATCAGCAATCAGCCCCAGCATTTT
TRBD1	TRBJ2-5	-	TRBV5-1	CASSYRGSQETQYF	TGCGCCAGCAGTTACAGGGGTAGCCAAGAGACCCAGTACTTC
TRBD1	TRBJ2-5	-	TRBV7-8	CASSTHGQGAGETQYF	TGTGCCAGCAGCACACATGGACAGGGGGCGGGAGAGACCCAGTACTTC
-	TRBJ2-7	-	TRBV5-8	CASSLGSSYEQYF	TGTGCCAGCAGCTTGGGGAGCTCCTACGAGCAGTACTTC
TRBD1	TRBJ2-7	-	TRBV30	CAWSHGTGAYEQYF	TGTGCCTGGAGCCATGGGACAGGAGCCTACGAGCAGTACTTC
-	TRBJ2-1	-	TRBV7-8	CASSPVLGGGSYNEQFF	TGTGCCAGCAGCCCGGTTCTAGGGGGGGGGTCCTACAATGAGCAGTTCTTC
-	TRBJ2-7	-	TRBV5-4	CASSLPGSSYEQYF	TGTGCCAGCAGCTTGCCTGGGAGCTCCTACGAGCAGTACTTC
-	TRBJ1-1	-	TRBV7-9	CASSLKGTNPMNTEAFF	TGTGCCAGCAGCTTAAAGGGGACAAATCCAATGAACACTGAAGCTTTCTTT
-	TRBJ1-1	few	TRBV6-1	CASRLPGTTEAFF	TGTGCCAGCAGACTACCCGGTACCACTGAAGCTTTCTTT
TRBD1	TRBJ1-2	-	TRBV5-6	CASSSGGARGYPF	TGTGCCAGCAGCTCAGGGGGCGCAAGGGGCTACCCCTTC
-	TRBJ2-7	-	TRBV2	CASSATYEQYF	TGTGCCAGCAGTGCAACCTACGAGCAGTACTTC
TRBD1	TRBJ2-5	-	TRBV7-9	CASSLDRGLGETQYF	TGTGCCAGCAGCTTAGACAGGGGGCTAGGAGAGACCCAGTACTTC
-	TRBJ1-2	-	TRBV14	CASSPRTWEGYGYTF	TGTGCCAGCAGCCCTCGAACGTGGGAGGGCTATGGCTACACCTTC
TRBD2	TRBJ2-1	-	TRBV19	CASSMRGGGANEQFF	TGTGCCAGTAGTATGCGGGGGGGCGGGGCAAATGAGCAGTTCTTC
-	TRBJ1-5	-	TRBV27	CASSQTTSNQPQHF	TGTGCCAGCAGTCAGACAACTAGCAATCAGCCCCAGCATTTT
-	TRBJ1-2	-	TRBV19	CASSIGRGSYGYTF	TGTGCCAGTAGTATTGGGAGGGGAAGCTATGGCTACACCTTC
-	TRBJ1-5	-	TRBV29-1	CSVMTGVGGQPQHF	TGCAGCGTGATGACGGGGGTGGGGGGGCAGCCCCAGCATTTT
-	TRBJ1-2	-	TRBV19	CASSNLVPSGGYTF	TGTGCCAGTAGTAATTTAGTTCCCTCCGGGGGCTACACCTTC
TRBD1	TRBJ1-1	-	TRBV4-1	CASSQVDRDDTEAFF	TGCGCCAGCAGCCAAGTCGACAGGGACGACACTGAAGCTTTCTTT
-	TRBJ2-5	-	TRBV5-1	CASSLGAIQETQYF	TGCGCCAGCAGCTTGGGGGCCATCCAAGAGACCCAGTACTTC
TRBD1	TRBJ2-2	-	TRBV14	CASSQERGQAGELFF	TGTGCCAGCAGCCAAGAAAGGGGGCAGGCCGGGGAGCTGTTTTTT
-	TRBJ2-7	-	TRBV11-2	CASSLYGGSYEQYF	TGTGCCAGCAGCTTATACGGGGGATCTTACGAGCAGTACTTC
TRBD1	TRBJ1-5	-	TRBV10-3	CAISDGQGSNQPQHF	TGTGCCATCAGCGACGGACAGGGTAGCAATCAGCCCCAGCATTTT
TRBD2	TRBJ2-3	-	TRBV19	CASSTLAGRRTDTQYF	TGTGCCAGTAGTACGCTAGCGGGGAGACGCACAGATACGCAGTATTTT
-	TRBJ2-1	once	TRBV11-2	CASSLIQYNEQFF	TGTGCCAGCAGCTTAATACAGTACAATGAGCAGTTCTTC
-	TRBJ1-3	-	TRBV5-1	CASSAGRGSGNTIYF	TGCGCCAGCAGCGCCGGGAGGGGCTCTGGAAACACCATATATTTT
-	TRBJ2-1	-	TRBV5-6	CASSPSGLGDNEQFF	TGTGCCAGCAGCCCTTCAGGTCTAGGGGACAATGAGCAGTTCTTC
-	TRBJ1-2	-	TRBV5-1	CASSLARGSNYGYTF	TGCGCCAGCAGCTTGGCCCGGGGTTCTAACTATGGCTACACCTTC
-	TRBJ2-1	-	TRBV4-1	CASSQELPGLNNEQFF	TGCGCCAGCAGCCAAGAACTCCCAGGGTTAAACAATGAGCAGTTCTTC
-	TRBJ2-6	-	TRBV7-2	CASTPLGANVLTF	TGTGCCAGCACCCCCCTAGGGGCCAACGTCCTGACTTTC
TRBD2	TRBJ2-7	-	TRBV13	CASRNSGGAGHEQYF	TGTGCCAGCAGAAATAGCGGGGGGGCGGGCCACGAGCAGTACTTC
-	TRBJ1-1	-	TRBV7-9	CASREVWTEAFF	TGTGCCAGCAGGGAGGTGTGGACTGAAGCTTTCTTT
-	TRBJ1-1	once	TRBV11-3	CASSIKQGSPEAFF	TGTGCCAGCAGCATTAAACAGGGTTCCCCTGAAGCTTTCTTT
TRBD2	TRBJ2-5	-	TRBV5-1	CASSLAPSGRGETQYF	TGCGCCAGCAGCTTGGCACCTAGCGGTAGGGGAGAGACCCAGTACTTC
-	TRBJ1-1	-	TRBV7-8	CASSSRGGTEAFF	TGTGCCAGCAGCTCCAGGGGCGGCACTGAAGCTTTCTTT
TRBD1	TRBJ2-1	-	TRBV29-1	CSVLTGTYNEQFF	TGCAGCGTTTTGACAGGGACCTACAATGAGCAGTTCTTC